These T cell receptor beta chains were read from a single sample in a study of blood T cell repertoires in COVID-19. TCRdb's copy holds only in-frame clones and misses some; the assay was immunoSEQ multiplex PCR. The table includes 250,000 to 350,000 clones, about 85% detected once. The sample taken for sequencing was PBMCs or T cells enriched from blood (not recorded which). All receptors derive from a woman between 45 and 60 years old who had recovered from COVID-19. The CDR3 runs from the conserved cysteine through the conserved F or W. Fields, in order: clone size, V gene, J gene, D gene, CDR3 DNA, CDR3 protein. D genes are given only for firm matches. Only some rows state a clone size, as once, few, many or a class for expanded clones.

>.|TRBV7-2|TRBJ1-4|.
TGTGCCAGCAGCTTAACCCCCTGGACAGATGAAAAACTGTTTTTT
CASSLTPWTDEKLFF
>.|TRBV7-2|TRBJ2-3|TRBD1
TGTGCCAGCAGCTTTCTGGGTGGACAGGGCGTCTCAGATACGCAGTATTTT
CASSFLGGQGVSDTQYF
>.|TRBV4-2|TRBJ1-2|.
TGTGCCAGCAGCCAAGGAGCAAGCGGGATTGGCTACACCTTC
CASSQGASGIGYTF
>once|TRBV7-2|TRBJ1-2|.
TGTGCCAGCAGCTTAGCGACCGGGGGTGGCTACACCTTC
CASSLATGGGYTF
>.|TRBV11-2|TRBJ1-5|.
TGTGCCAGCAGCCAACTCAATCAGCCCCAGCATTTT
CASSQLNQPQHF
>.|TRBV28|TRBJ1-1|.
TGTGCCAGCAGTCCGTTTAGGGGCGGCGGAGCTTTCTTT
CASSPFRGGGAFF
>.|TRBV5-6|TRBJ2-6|.
TGTGCCAGCAGCCCCCGGGGGGCAGGGACGAAACCTGGGGCCAACGTCCTGACTTTC
CASSPRGAGTKPGANVLTF
>.|TRBV10-1|TRBJ1-2|.
TGCGCCAGCAGCCAGGGGACTAACTATGGCTACACCTTC
CASSQGTNYGYTF
>.|TRBV29-1|TRBJ1-3|.
TGCAGCGTTGGAGCTGGAAACACCATATATTTT
CSVGAGNTIYF
>.|TRBV7-3|TRBJ2-1|.
TGTGCCAGCACTCCCGGTCCATCCTACAATGAGCAGTTCTTC
CASTPGPSYNEQFF
>.|TRBV27|TRBJ1-1|TRBD1
TGTGCCAGCTCGAAAACAGGGGATAGAGAAGCTTTCTTT
CASSKTGDREAFF
>.|TRBV6-2/TRBV6-3|TRBJ1-5|.
TGTGCCAGCAGTTACTCGAAAAACCCGGGTAGCAATCAGCCCCAGCATTTT
CASSYSKNPGSNQPQHF
>few|TRBV7-2|TRBJ1-5|TRBD1
TGTGCCAGCAGCTTTAAAGTGGGACAGGGAGGAAGCAATCAGCCCCAGCATTTT
CASSFKVGQGGSNQPQHF
>.|TRBV5-6|TRBJ1-2|.
TGTGCCAGCAGCTTACAGGGAAAAGGCTACACCTTC
CASSLQGKGYTF
>few|TRBV27|TRBJ1-5|.
TGTGCCAGTCGCGCGACGGGGACAATGGGCAATCAGCCCCAGCATTTT
CASRATGTMGNQPQHF
>.|TRBV19|TRBJ2-3|.
TGTGCCAGTAGTTCTGGACGGCTAGCCTACACAGATACGCAGTATTTT
CASSSGRLAYTDTQYF
>.|TRBV5-1|TRBJ2-7|.
TGCGCCAGCAGCTTCTCTGACGGGAATCCCTACGAGCAGTACTTC
CASSFSDGNPYEQYF
>few|TRBV4-3|TRBJ2-7|TRBD2
TGCGCCAGCAGCTGGCGGCTGGGCGGGGGCTACGAGCAGTACTTC
CASSWRLGGGYEQYF
>.|TRBV5-1|TRBJ2-3|TRBD2
TGCGCCAGCAGCTTGGGGACTAGCGGGAGGGGAAACACAGATACGCAGTATTTT
CASSLGTSGRGNTDTQYF
>.|TRBV19|TRBJ1-2|.
TGTGCCAGTAGTTACAGCAACTATGGCTACACCTTC
CASSYSNYGYTF
>.|TRBV9|TRBJ2-2|.
TGTGCCAGCAGCGTGTATGCAGGCGTGAACACCGGGGAGCTGTTTTTT
CASSVYAGVNTGELFF
>.|TRBV3-1/TRBV3-2|TRBJ1-1|.
TGTGCCAGCAGCCCCTCAGGGTCGCGCGGTGAAGCTTTCTTT
CASSPSGSRGEAFF
>once|TRBV29-1|TRBJ1-1|.
TGCAGCGCGGGGGTAAGGGGGACTGAAGCTTTCTTT
CSAGVRGTEAFF
>.|TRBV2|TRBJ2-7|TRBD1
TGTGCCAGCAGCGAATTAAGGACAGGGTCCGACGAGCAGTACTTC
CASSELRTGSDEQYF
>.|TRBV3-1/TRBV3-2|TRBJ1-6|.
TGTGCCAGCAGCCCGGGAAGTAATTCACCCCTCCACTTT
CASSPGSNSPLHF
>.|TRBV6-2/TRBV6-3|TRBJ2-7|.
TGTGCCAGCACCCCCGGCTACGAGCAGTACTTC
CASTPGYEQYF
>.|TRBV29-1|TRBJ2-5|TRBD1
TGCAGCGTTGAAGACCCGGGACAGGGCGGGGAGACCCAGTACTTC
CSVEDPGQGGETQYF
>.|TRBV27|TRBJ1-3|TRBD1
TGTGCCAGCAGCATACAGGGGACCTCTGGAAACACCATATATTTT
CASSIQGTSGNTIYF
>.|TRBV6-2/TRBV6-3|TRBJ1-5|.
TGTGCCAGCAGTTACTCCCGGCAGCCCCAGCATTTT
CASSYSRQPQHF
>.|TRBV7-3|TRBJ2-3|.
TGTGCCAGCAGCTCCTGGGCCGGGACTCCCACAGATACGCAGTATTTT
CASSSWAGTPTDTQYF
>.|TRBV28|TRBJ1-6|.
TGTGCCAGCAGTTTAGGTCAGGCTGGCTCACCCCTCCACTTT
CASSLGQAGSPLHF
>once|TRBV4-3|TRBJ2-2|.
TGCGCCAGCAGCCAACGCTCTGCGGGACCCACCGGGGAGCTGTTTTTT
CASSQRSAGPTGELFF
>.|TRBV7-2|TRBJ2-1|.
TGTGCCAGCAGCTTAGCGATGACTAGCTACAATGAGCAGTTCTTC
CASSLAMTSYNEQFF
>.|TRBV28|TRBJ1-3|TRBD1
TGTGCCAGCAGTTTATGGGGACAGAGCTCTGGAAACACCATATATTTT
CASSLWGQSSGNTIYF
>.|TRBV5-1|TRBJ2-2|.
TGCGCCAGCAGCAGGCGCGCCTTGGAAGGGGCGGTGGCCGGGGAGCTGTTTTTT
CASSRRALEGAVAGELFF
>once|TRBV28|TRBJ1-3|TRBD1
TGTGCCAGCAGTTCCTTCTTATACGACAGGGGTGGAAACACCATATATTTT
CASSSFLYDRGGNTIYF
>once|TRBV6-5|TRBJ1-4|.
TGTGCCAGCAGTTACTCCGCGTGGGCGGGGAGAGAAAAACTGTTTTTT
CASSYSAWAGREKLFF
>.|TRBV4-1|TRBJ2-1|TRBD1
TGCGCCAGCAGCCATTACAGTAGTGGGACAGTAAGCTATCGGGTCTCCTACAATGAGCAGTTCTTC
CASSHYSSGTVSYRVSYNEQFF
>.|TRBV28|TRBJ1-4|.
TGTGCCAGCAGTTTAAATCGTCGTAATGAAAAACTGTTTTTT
CASSLNRRNEKLFF
>.|TRBV6-2/TRBV6-3|TRBJ2-2|TRBD2
TGTGCCAGCAGCCCAACCCTAGCGGGAGGTAGCACCGGGGAGCTGTTTTTT
CASSPTLAGGSTGELFF
>.|TRBV28|TRBJ1-1|.
TGTGCCTCAGGGGAGGGAAACACTGAAGCTTTCTTT
CASGEGNTEAFF
>few|TRBV5-4|TRBJ2-5|TRBD2
TGTGCCAGCAGCCCGGGACTAGCGGGAGGAGAGACCCAGTACTTC
CASSPGLAGGETQYF
>.|TRBV10-1|TRBJ2-3|.
TGCGCCAGCAGTGAGAGGAGAACAGATACGCAGTATTTT
CASSERRTDTQYF
>.|TRBV7-7|TRBJ2-6|TRBD1
TGTGCTAGCAGCTCCGGGGACAGCATCTCTGGGGCCAACGTCCTGACTTTC
CASSSGDSISGANVLTF
>.|TRBV28|TRBJ1-1|TRBD1
TGTGCCAGCAGTTTATACAGGGGGTTGGAGGCTTTCTTT
CASSLYRGLEAFF
>.|TRBV4-1|TRBJ1-2|TRBD1
TGCGCCAGCAGCCAAGTGCGGCAGGGGGCGGGGGAGGGTGGCTACACCTTC
CASSQVRQGAGEGGYTF
>.|TRBV2|TRBJ1-2|.
TGTGCCAGTAGAATGGACGGGGTAACTCTGGGCTACACCTTC
CASRMDGVTLGYTF
>.|TRBV7-8|TRBJ2-1|TRBD2
TGTGCCAGCAGCTTTGGACTAGCGGGGCGCAATGAGCAGTTCTTC
CASSFGLAGRNEQFF
>once|TRBV2|TRBJ2-1|TRBD2
TGTGCCAGCAGAGAGACTAGCGGGAGAGAGTCCTACAATGAGCAGTTCTTC
CASRETSGRESYNEQFF
>.|TRBV2|TRBJ1-1|.
TGTGCCAGCAGTCCGGACAGACCGAACACTGAAGCTTTCTTT
CASSPDRPNTEAFF
>.|TRBV19|TRBJ2-1|.
TGTGCCAGTAGTATCCGGGAGACTCACAATGAGCAGTTCTTC
CASSIRETHNEQFF
>.|TRBV7-2|TRBJ1-6|.
TGTGCCAGCAGCCTGATTGTCGCGATTATTGATTCACCCCTCCACTTT
CASSLIVAIIDSPLHF
>once|TRBV27|TRBJ1-1|TRBD1
TGTGCCAGCAGTTTAAGACAGGGAGGAACTGAAGCTTTCTTT
CASSLRQGGTEAFF
>.|TRBV28|TRBJ1-3|.
TGTGCCAGCAGTTTGAGGCAGTTCTCTGGAAACACCATATATTTT
CASSLRQFSGNTIYF
>.|TRBV7-2|TRBJ2-7|TRBD2
TGTGCCAGCAGCTTCCGGGAGGGTCCCTACGAGCAGTACTTC
CASSFREGPYEQYF